One sample yielded the 29 T cell receptor beta chains listed below, sequenced in a study of OX40 agonist ivuxolimab in advanced cancers. The assay was immunoSEQ multiplex PCR, and TCRdb's table has in-frame clones only and misses some. The data show roughly 90,000 clones, under 95% seen once. The material sequenced was CD4+ or CD8+ T cells sorted from blood, taken in a trial of the OX40 agonist ivuxolimab. The receptor set was obtained from an adult with an advanced solid tumor such as melanoma, head and neck, liver or kidney cancer.

A single count supports this clone. The rearrangement links TRBV28 to TRBJ2-1; the D gene could be TRBD1 or TRBD2 (7 bases each). The CDR3 has 13 amino acids. Trimming stripped 6 bases from V and 9 bases from J, with 15 bases between. Per germline, CDR1 MDHEN and CDR2 SYDVKM. Here the CDR3 DNA reads TGTGCCAGCAGCCGCCCAGGGGGGGGTGAGCAGTTCTTC. Its translation: CASSRPGGGEQFF. Full variable domain (rest looked up from reference TRBV28 and TRBJ2-1): DVKVTQSSRYLVKRTGEKVFLECVQDMDHENMFWYRQDPGLGLRLIYFSYDVKMKEKGDIPEGYSVSREKKERFSLILESASTNQTSMYLCASSRPGGGEQFFGPGTRLTVL.

The V call is TRBV6-5, the J call TRBJ2-3; D perhaps matches TRBD2 (5 bases). The CDR3 has 14 amino acids. With 10 bases removed from V and 5 bases from J, the gap between germline ends came to 19 bases. The germline gives CDR1 MNHEY, CDR2 SVGAGI. CDR3 coding DNA: TGTGCCACCGGAGAGGGAGCGCCCAGAGATACGCAGTATTTT. As protein: CATGEGAPRDTQYF.

The chain has TRBV28 and TRBJ2-7, with D maybe TRBD1 (6 bases). Between the trimmed V and J ends, which lost 6 bases and 5 bases, there was a span of 20 bases. Germline assignment: CDR1 MDHEN and CDR2 SYDVKM. CDR3 length: 15 residues. CDR3 nucleotides: TGTGCCAGCAGCCCACCCGGGCCAGGGGCCCACGAGCAGTACTTC. Amino acid sequence: CASSPPGPGAHEQYF.

The V call is TRBV7-6, the J call TRBJ1-3, with D uncertain. The V and J ends lost 2 bases and 1 base respectively, with 9 bases between them. CDR1 and CDR2 (germline): SGHVS, FNYEAQ. CDR3 length equals 15 residues. CDR3 residues: CASSLTDMSGNTIYF. CDR3 in DNA: TGTGCCAGCAGCTTAACAGATATGTCTGGAAACACCATATATTTT. The whole variable domain, remainder taken from reference TRBV7-6 and TRBJ1-3, is GAGVSQSPRYKVTKRGQDVALRCDPISGHVSLYWYRQALGQGPEFLTYFNYEAQQDKSGLPNDRFSAERPEGSISTLTIQRTEQRDSAMYRCASSLTDMSGNTIYFGEGSWLTVV.

In this sample, this clone turned up once. This chain uses TRBV18 with TRBJ2-3; D is possibly TRBD1 (5 bases). CDR3 length: 14 amino acids. Per germline, CDR1 KGHSH and CDR2 LQKENI. V lost 8 bases, J lost 6 bases, and 18 bases lay in between. The CDR3 DNA is TGTGCCAGCCAAGGGGCCGCAGATGGGGATACGCAGTATTTT. Translating it yields CASQGAADGDTQYF.

The V call is TRBV7-6, the J call TRBJ2-1; D unresolved. CDR1 SGHVS and CDR2 FNYEAQ come from the germline V gene. CDR3 length equals 12 residues. Trimming cost V 1 base and J 8 bases, with 6 bases left between them. CDR3 protein: CASSLVVYEQFF. In DNA, the CDR3 is TGTGCCAGCAGCTTAGTTGTCTATGAGCAGTTCTTC.

The J gene is TRBJ1-1, the V gene TRBV11-3; D ambiguous. V was clipped by 3 bases and J by 4 bases, with 9 bases between them. The CDR3 totals 13 residues. CDR1 SGHNT and CDR2 YENEEA come from the germline V gene. In nucleotides, the CDR3 is TGTGCCAGCAGCTTGAATTGGGGCACTGAAGCTTTCTTT. Its translation is CASSLNWGTEAFF. The complete variable domain, with remaining parts taken from reference TRBV11-3 and TRBJ1-1, reads EAGVVQSPRYKIIEKKQPVAFWCNPISGHNTLYWYLQNLGQGPELLIRYENEEAVDDSQLPKDRFSAERLKGVDSTLKIQPAELGDSAVYLCASSLNWGTEAFFGQGTRLTVV.

The genes are TRBV11-3 and TRBJ1-1; a possible D gene is TRBD1 (5 bases). CDR1 and CDR2 from the germline V gene are SGHNT and YENEEA. The CDR3 is 16 amino acids. Trimming took off 1 base at V and 2 bases at J, with 14 bases between the two ends. The CDR3 DNA reads as TGTGCCAGCAGCTTAGGTACGGGGCTACCAAACACTGAAGCTTTCTTT. Its protein product is CASSLGTGLPNTEAFF.

The chain uses TRBV10-3 and TRBJ2-1; D is perhaps TRBD1 (5 bases). CDR1 and CDR2 (germline): ENHRY, SYGVKD. Deletions cut 0 bases from V and 2 bases from J, with 11 bases between. CDR3 length: 16 amino acids. CDR3: CAISESGVTPYNEQFF. In DNA form, the CDR3 reads TGTGCCATCAGTGAGTCAGGGGTAACTCCCTACAATGAGCAGTTCTTC.

The chain carries TRBV11-3 and TRBJ1-1; D perhaps matches TRBD1 (5 bases). The CDR3 loop spans 15 amino acids. From germline, CDR1 is SGHNT and CDR2 YENEEA. V was cut by 4 bases and J by 1 base, with 13 bases left in between. CDR3 residues: CASSSRGVGNTEAFF. CDR3 nucleotides: TGTGCCAGCAGCTCCCGGGGGGTGGGGAACACTGAAGCTTTCTTT.

The chain uses TRBV27 and TRBJ2-7; the D gene is possibly TRBD1 (6 bases). This CDR3 is 14 amino acids long. V dropped 0 bases and J dropped 3 bases, with 9 bases sitting between them. Per germline, CDR1 MNHEY and CDR2 SMNVEV (reference sequence). CDR3 sequence (DNA): TGTGCCAGCAGTTTATCCGGACAGAACTACGAGCAGTACTTC. Translating it yields CASSLSGQNYEQYF.

V gene TRBV5-3 combines with J gene TRBJ2-5; D unresolved. TRBV5-3 is assigned to the ORF class and has an uncertain function. Deletions cut 8 bases from V and 0 bases from J, with 17 bases between. The length of the CDR3 is 15 residues. CDR3 amino acids: CASSTRVGYQETQYF. CDR3 DNA: TGTGCCAGCAGCACGAGAGTCGGTTACCAAGAGACCCAGTACTTC.

The genes are TRBV5-6 and TRBJ1-2; no clear D. CDR3 size: 14 residues. The germline CDR1 and CDR2 sequences are SGHDT and YYEEEE. Trimming stripped 4 bases from V and 3 bases from J, with 13 bases between. CDR3 coding DNA: TGTGCCAGCAGCCTGTCGTGGCAGGACTATGGCTACACCTTC. Its translation: CASSLSWQDYGYTF. Full variable domain (missing parts from reference TRBV5-6 and TRBJ1-2): DAGVTQSPTHLIKTRGQQVTLRCSPKSGHDTVSWYQQALGQGPQFIFQYYEEEERQRGNFPDRFSGHQFPNYSSELNVNALLLGDSALYLCASSLSWQDYGYTFGSGTRLTVV.

The chain has TRBV6-5 and TRBJ1-2; possibly TRBD1 for D (5 bases). Germline loops: CDR1 MNHEY, CDR2 SVGAGI. Trimming cost V 5 bases and J 3 bases, with 13 bases left between them. The length of the CDR3 is 14 residues. Written as DNA, the CDR3 is TGTGCCAGCAGTCAGTCAGGGATTGACTATGGCTACACCTTC. Amino acid sequence: CASSQSGIDYGYTF.

About this clone: One junction end disagrees with the germline gene, perhaps due to a read error. The CDR3 sequence: CASSLARALSRF. For the CDR3, the DNA is TGTGCCAGCAGCTTGGCTCGGGCCTTGAGTAGGTTC. The rearrangement links TRBV5-4 to TRBJ2-7; no definite D call. CDR3 length equals 12 residues. Germline CDR1 reads SGHNT; CDR2 reads YYREEE (reference sequence). Full variable domain (outside the CDR3, taken from reference TRBV5-4 and TRBJ2-7): ETGVTQSPTHLIKTRGQQVTLRCSSQSGHNTVSWYQQALGQGPQFIFQYYREEENGRGNFPPRFSGLQFPNYSSELNVNALELDDSALYLCASSLARALSRFGPGTRLTVT.

J is TRBJ2-3 and V is TRBV5-1; TRBD2 is a possible D gene (6 bases). The CDR3 is 15 amino acids. CDR1 is SGHRS, CDR2 YFSETQ, per germline. The V and J ends lost 1 base and 1 base respectively, with 10 bases between them. The CDR3 region has the DNA TGCGCCAGCAGCTTGTTGGCGGGACGCACAGATACGCAGTATTTT. It translates to CASSLLAGRTDTQYF.

V is TRBV4-2 and J is TRBJ2-3, with 7 bases lining up with TRBD2. V lost 0 bases to trimming and J lost 1 base; unmatched junction nucleotides: 1. This CDR3 has 15 amino acids. Germline CDR1 reads LGHNA; CDR2 reads YNFKEQ. DNA for the CDR3: TGTGCCAGCAGCCAAGAACTAGCGCGCACAGATACGCAGTATTTT. Amino acid sequence: CASSQELARTDTQYF.

The CDR3 nucleotides read TGTGCCAGCAGCTTGTCCGCAGGGGCAGATGAGCAGTTCTTC. Translated: CASSLSAGADEQFF. This chain joins TRBV5-6 and TRBJ2-1; D is possibly TRBD1 (6 bases). Trimming left V 1 base short and J 8 bases short, with 13 bases between. This CDR3 is 14 amino acids long. Germline values: CDR1 SGHDT, CDR2 YYEEEE. The full variable domain, in which reference TRBV5-6 and TRBJ2-1 provide the parts outside the CDR3, is DAGVTQSPTHLIKTRGQQVTLRCSPKSGHDTVSWYQQALGQGPQFIFQYYEEEERQRGNFPDRFSGHQFPNYSSELNVNALLLGDSALYLCASSLSAGADEQFFGPGTRLTVL.

The chain employs TRBV6-5 and TRBJ2-3, with D perhaps TRBD2 (5 bases). The CDR3 runs 14 residues. Germline CDR1 is MNHEY and CDR2 is SVGAGI. Trimming took off 5 bases at V and 1 base at J, with 10 bases between the two ends. DNA of the CDR3: TGTGCCAGCAGTGACTATTTGGGCACAGATACGCAGTATTTT. It translates to CASSDYLGTDTQYF.

This chain connects TRBV5-1 to TRBJ1-1; D is undetermined. In germline, CDR1 is SGHRS, CDR2 YFSETQ. There are 16 residues in the CDR3. Trimming left V 0 bases short and J 1 base short, with 13 bases between. This CDR3 is CASSLAAGWGNTEAFF. The CDR3 region has the DNA TGCGCCAGCAGCTTGGCCGCCGGGTGGGGGAACACTGAAGCTTTCTTT.

The chain joins TRBV4-2 to TRBJ2-3, with 8 bases identical to TRBD2. V shed 2 bases and J 1 base; nucleotides not matched to a gene: 5. Germline V lookup: CDR1 LGHNA, CDR2 YNFKEQ. CDR3 length: 16 amino acids. CDR3 in amino acids: CASSQRGSGGTDTQYF. The CDR3 DNA reads as TGTGCCAGCAGCCAAAGGGGTAGCGGGGGCACAGATACGCAGTATTTT.

CDR3 in amino acids: CASSQGGTRGYGYTF. The CDR3 bases are TGTGCCAGCAGCCAAGGCGGGACCAGGGGCTATGGCTACACCTTC. This chain connects TRBV14 to TRBJ1-2, with D maybe TRBD1 (6 bases). This CDR3 is 15 amino acids long. The V gene lost 1 base and the J gene lost 4 bases, with 13 bases spanning the gap. Germline CDR1 reads SGHDN; CDR2 reads FVKESK.

V and J are TRBV27 and TRBJ2-2; TRBD2 matches at 10 bases. This CDR3 comprises 16 residues. V shed 5 bases, J shed 0 bases, and the junction held 3 bases outside the gene matches. Germline CDR1 reads MNHEY; CDR2 reads SMNVEV (reference sequence). Here the CDR3 DNA reads TGTGCCAGCAGTCTAGCGGGAGCGACGAACACCGGGGAGCTGTTTTTT. The encoded protein is CASSLAGATNTGELFF.

The chain uses TRBV10-3 and TRBJ1-1, with a tentative D call TRBD1 (5 bases). V was pared by 2 bases and J by 12 bases, with 16 bases between. CDR1 is ENHRY and CDR2 is SYGVKD in the germline V gene. CDR3 size: 13 residues. The CDR3 bases are TGTGCCATCAGTGAGAGGGAGGGGACGAAAACTTTCTTT. The encoded protein is CAISEREGTKTFF.

The gene calls are TRBV29-1 and TRBJ2-3; weak D call: TRBD1 (6 bases). The CDR3 contains 15 residues. The V gene lost 5 bases and the J gene lost 4 bases, with 19 bases spanning the gap. The germline V gene has CDR1 SQVTM and CDR2 ANQGSEA. The CDR3 reads CSVTSWTEAADTQYF. The CDR3 DNA is TGCAGCGTTACGTCCTGGACAGAGGCGGCAGATACGCAGTATTTT.

CDR3 sequence: CASSSGTEHQPQHF. The CDR3 coding sequence is TGTGCCAGCAGTTCCGGGACTGAGCATCAGCCCCAGCATTTT. The gene calls are TRBV6-6 and TRBJ1-5, with D perhaps TRBD1 (5 bases). This CDR3 has 14 residues. Trimming shortened V by 4 bases and J by 5 bases, and 12 bases separated the two germline ends. Germline V gene lookup returns CDR1 MNHNY and CDR2 SVGAGI (reference sequence).

The chain links TRBV7-6 to TRBJ2-3; 9 bases fit TRBD1. This CDR3 spans 15 amino acids. J lost 3 bases, V lost 5 bases, and 6 bases had no gene match. Germline V CDR1 and CDR2: SGHVS, FNYEAQ. The CDR3 loop reads CASSLDRGLTDTQYF. The CDR3 DNA reads as TGTGCCAGCAGCCTCGACAGGGGGTTGACAGATACGCAGTATTTT.

The gene calls are TRBV7-3 and TRBJ2-2, with D hard to call. CDR3 length equals 12 residues. Germline V gives CDR1 SGHTA, CDR2 FQGTGA. With 6 bases removed from V and 1 base from J, the gap between germline ends came to 3 bases. CDR3 nucleotides: TGTGCCAGCAGGAAGAACACCGGGGAGCTGTTTTTT. This translates into CASRKNTGELFF.

This chain joins TRBV30 and TRBJ2-3; TRBD2 is a possible D gene (5 bases). Trimming pared 2 bases from V and 0 bases from J, leaving 9 bases between. The CDR3 totals 14 residues. CDR1 and CDR2 from the germline V gene are GTSNPN and SVGIG (reference sequence). This CDR3 is CAWSKLASTDTQYF. The CDR3 nucleotides are TGTGCCTGGAGTAAGCTAGCAAGCACAGATACGCAGTATTTT.